This TCR beta chain was recovered during a study of blood T cells in healthy people across ages. As for the study in general: About one barcoded beta molecule per two T cells was the capture yield of template switching. Findings and limits, study-wide: Naive and antigen-experienced cells could not be conclusively compared, given unsorted PBMCs.

Comments on this clonotype: Its antigen is unknown.

Together with a sample-barcoded 5' primer, a J-beta primer mix was included in a second PCR lasting roughly 6 to 12 cycles. MiXCR, applied by TCRdb to the 5' RACE reads, yields one record per CDR3 protein. The profile covers 600,000 or so distinct CDR3 sequences, with 47% appearing a single time and around 23% taken by the ten largest. The CDR3 has 15 residues. V lost 3 bases and J lost 8, with 19 bases in between. This TCR derives from a man older than 75 in good health. The rearrangement links TRBV12-3 or TRBV12-4 to TRBJ1-2; tentative D call: TRBD1 (5 bases). Sequenced: blood. CDR3 residues: CASSFGGARVGGYTF. In DNA, the CDR3 is TGTGCCAGCAGTTTTGGAGGGGCCCGAGTAGGAGGCTACACCTTC.